These 25 T cell receptor beta chains share one sample of origin, sequenced in a study of identical twins. TCRdb re-analysed the 5' RACE reads in MiXCR, keeping a single row per CDR3 protein. The sample holds 1.5 million to 2 million distinct CDR3 sequences, 25% to 35% seen once. Sequenced input: cord blood. The receptors originated from a newborn girl in good health.

The rearrangement uses TRBV10-3 and TRBJ1-5; no clear D. Trimming stripped 1 base from V and 3 bases from J, with 7 bases between. The CDR3 loop spans 14 amino acids. Germline V lookup: CDR1 ENHRY, CDR2 SYGVKD. In nucleotides, the CDR3 is TGTGCCATCAGTGAGTTCGGGAACAATCAGCCCCAGCATTTT. Protein sequence: CAISEFGNNQPQHF.

In its sample, this clonotype was seen a few times. The V gene is TRBV28, the J gene TRBJ2-4; TRBD1 or TRBD2 may be the D gene (6 bases each). The J call is doubtful: the DNA matches TRBJ2-5 better. CDR3 length: 16 amino acids. CDR1 is MDHEN, CDR2 SYDVKM, per germline. CDR3 bases: TGTGCCAGCAGTTCCCTCCTGCGCGGGACATATGGGACCCAGTACTTC. Its protein product is CASSSLLRGTYGTQYF.

The chain couples TRBV5-8 to TRBJ2-1, with 8 bases aligning to TRBD2. The J call may be mistaken, given a closer DNA end match to TRBJ2-7. The CDR3 has 16 amino acids. Germline V gene sequence: CDR1 SGHTS, CDR2 YDEGEE. The CDR3 bases are TGTGCCAGCAGCCCCCCGGGACTAGTACTTTACAATGAGCAGTACTTC. Amino acid sequence: CASSPPGLVLYNEQYF.

This clonotype turned up a few times. The V call is TRBV21-1, the J call TRBJ2-7; TRBD2, as called in the table, went unchecked against the DNA. TRBV21-1 is described as a pseudogene. This CDR3 is 16 amino acids long. The CDR3 coding sequence is TGTGCCAGCAGCAAAGCGACTAGCGCCTATTCCTACGAGCAGTACTTC. This translates into CASSKATSAYSYEQYF.

The count of this clonotype is one. A much larger clone lies a single base off, so this may be a read error. This chain uses TRBV5-1 with TRBJ2-7, with D hard to call. CDR3 length equals 15 residues. Per the germline V gene, CDR1 is SGHRS and CDR2 is YFSETQ. CDR3 residues: CASSLDSSSTYEHYF. CDR3 DNA sequence: TGCGCCAGCAGCTTGGATTCCTCCTCCACCTACGAGCACTACTTC.

The J gene is TRBJ2-3, the V gene TRBV7-9, with 10 bases aligning to TRBD1. The CDR3 runs to 18 residues. Germline-derived CDR1 and CDR2 are SEHNR and FQNEAQ (reference sequence). Unmatched junction bases numbered 12, after V lost 5 bases and J lost 1 base. The CDR3 is CASSDRGRVTSGTDTQYF. The CDR3 region has the DNA TGTGCCAGCAGCGACAGGGGGCGCGTTACTAGCGGCACAGATACGCAGTATTTT.

The chain links TRBV5-1 to TRBJ2-1; D is ambiguous. Germline V lookup: CDR1 SGHRS, CDR2 YFSETQ. V was cut by 7 bases and J by 0 bases, with 11 bases left in between. The length of the CDR3 is 14 residues. CDR3 in DNA: TGCGCCAGCCGGACCGTAAGCTCCTACAATGAGCAGTTCTTC. It is translated as CASRTVSSYNEQFF.

As to this clonotype: The junction and the germline gene differ at one end; a read error may be behind it. This chain uses TRBV12-3 or TRBV12-4 with TRBJ1-5; D remains ambiguous. The CDR3 covers 17 residues. The CDR3: CASSPRGADYSNQPQRF. The CDR3 bases are TGTGCCAGCAGTCCCCGTGGTGCCGATTATAGCAATCAGCCCCAGCGTTTT.

A word on this clonotype: With a far larger clone one base away, a read error is the likely cause. The rearrangement links TRBV4-2 to TRBJ1-2; D may be TRBD1 (5 bases). This CDR3 is 14 amino acids long. Germline loops: CDR1 LGHNA, CDR2 YNFKEQ. The CDR3 coding sequence is TGTGCCAGCAGCCAAGACAGGGCTAACTATGACTACACCTTC. Translated: CASSQDRANYDYTF.

This clonotype was detected only a few times. The rearrangement uses TRBV20-1 and TRBJ2-3; the match to TRBD2 covers 8 bases. The CDR3 is 15 amino acids. Germline V gene data show CDR1 as DFQATT and CDR2 as SNEGSKA (reference sequence). Unmatched junction bases numbered 7, after V lost 5 bases and J lost 0 bases. The CDR3 sequence is CSAYLAGTSTDTQYF. The DNA for the CDR3 is TGCAGTGCTTACTTAGCGGGGACTAGCACAGATACGCAGTATTTT.

This clonotype showed up just a few times. The gene calls are TRBV28 and TRBJ2-1, with a tentative D call TRBD1 (6 bases). V lost 1 base and J lost 9, with 13 bases in between. The CDR3 length is 14 residues. Per germline, CDR1 MDHEN and CDR2 SYDVKM. CDR3 amino acids: CASSLLRQGGEQFF. The DNA of the CDR3 is TGTGCCAGCAGTTTATTAAGGCAAGGGGGTGAGCAGTTCTTC.

This clonotype has only one observation. Given a much more abundant clone one base away, this may be a read error. The chain joins TRBV12-3 or TRBV12-4 to TRBJ2-5; TRBD2 is a possible D gene (6 bases). The germline V and J ends were trimmed by 4 bases and 11 bases, with 14 bases remaining between them. The CDR3 is 12 amino acids. The CDR3 DNA reads as TGTGCCAGCAGTTGGACTAACAATGAGCAGTACTTC. This sequence encodes CASSWTNNEQYF.

V usage is TRBV28 and J usage is TRBJ2-3; TRBD2 aligns across 7 bases. CDR3 length equals 16 residues. Looked up from germline, CDR1 is MDHEN and CDR2 is SYDVKM. V shed 3 bases, J shed 1 base, and the junction held 7 bases outside the gene matches. CDR3 bases: TGTGCCAGCAGTTTGTTTGCGGGAGTGGGCACAGATACGCAGTATTTT. It specifies CASSLFAGVGTDTQYF.

This clonotype was seen a few times. The chain joins TRBV20-1 to TRBJ2-5; D is ambiguous. Germline CDR1 reads DFQATT; CDR2 reads SNEGSKA (reference sequence). This CDR3 spans 17 amino acids. V was pared by 0 bases and J by 0 bases, with 17 bases between. The chain's CDR3 is CSAREMGSFPYQETQYF. DNA for the CDR3: TGCAGTGCTAGAGAGATGGGATCCTTTCCGTACCAAGAGACCCAGTACTTC.

DNA for the CDR3: TGTGCCAGCAGTTACAGGCTAGCGGGGGGGTCCTTGGACGAGCAGTACTTC. Its translation is CASSYRLAGGSLDEQYF. The V and J genes are TRBV6-6 and TRBJ2-7; 12 bases are shared with TRBD2. With 2 bases clipped from V and 5 bases from J, the junction kept 10 bases outside the gene matches. This CDR3 spans 17 amino acids. From germline, CDR1 is MNHNY and CDR2 SVGAGI (reference sequence).

Regarding this clonotype: Germline and junction disagree at one end, which may indicate a read error. CDR3 amino acids: CAVSGRTTNTQYF. Here the CDR3 DNA reads TGTGCCGTCAGTGGGAGGACCACCAATACGCAGTATTTT. V is TRBV10-3 and J is TRBJ2-3, with D perhaps matching TRBD2 (6 bases). Germline assignment: CDR1 ENHRY and CDR2 SYGVKD. CDR3 length: 13 amino acids.

There are a few counts of this clonotype. This chain links TRBV20-1 with TRBJ2-7; 7 bases are shared with TRBD1. V shed 5 bases and J 5 bases; nucleotides not matched to a gene: 6. CDR3 length: 12 residues. CDR1 is DFQATT and CDR2 is SNEGSKA in the germline V gene (reference sequence). CDR3 protein: CSAPRGGNEQYF. CDR3 DNA sequence: TGCAGTGCTCCCCGAGGGGGCAACGAGCAGTACTTC.

This chain connects TRBV5-1 to TRBJ2-7; 12 nucleotides line up with TRBD2. Germline CDR1 and CDR2: SGHRS and YFSETQ. There are 16 residues in the CDR3. Trimming cost V 4 bases and J 1 base; bases outside gene matches: 6. This CDR3 reads CASSGGLAGPSYEQYF. The CDR3 DNA follows: TGCGCCAGCAGCGGGGGACTAGCGGGCCCTTCCTACGAGCAGTACTTC.

This clonotype occurred once. The chain is built from TRBV28 and TRBJ1-5, with TRBD1 as a possible D gene (5 bases). The CDR3 covers 16 residues. Deletions cut 1 base from V and 4 bases from J, with 14 bases between. Germline CDR1 MDHEN, CDR2 SYDVKM. The CDR3 nucleotides read TGTGCCAGCAGTTTATCATCCCGGGGGGGGAATCAGCCCCAGCATTTT. Translation: CASSLSSRGGNQPQHF.

To note about this clonotype: The junction departs from germline at one end; a sequencing error may be responsible. The chain couples TRBV28 to TRBJ1-6, with 7 bases fitting TRBD1. The CDR3 consists of 14 residues. Germline CDR1 MDHEN, CDR2 SYDVKM. CDR3 sequence: CASFPGQTNSPPHF. CDR3 coding DNA: TGTGCCAGCTTCCCGGGACAGACGAATTCACCCCCCCACTTT.

This chain uses TRBV14 with TRBJ2-1; the D is unclear. The CDR3 length is 14 residues. From germline, CDR1 is SGHDN and CDR2 FVKESK. Trimming cost V 0 bases and J 6 bases, with 9 bases left between them. CDR3 sequence reads: CASSQDRRLNEQFF. The DNA of the CDR3 is TGTGCCAGCAGCCAAGATCGACGGCTCAATGAGCAGTTCTTC.

This clonotype has only a few counts. This CDR3 is CSVEGESVTEAFF. The CDR3 bases are TGCAGCGTTGAAGGGGAAAGTGTCACTGAAGCTTTCTTT. This chain uses TRBV29-1 with TRBJ1-1; D gene ambiguous. Trimming took 1 base from V and 4 from J, leaving 10 bases between them. CDR3 length: 13 amino acids. The germline V gene has CDR1 SQVTM and CDR2 ANQGSEA.

This clonotype was detected ten times or more. This chain uses TRBV20-1 with TRBJ2-3; TRBD2 matches 8 bases. The CDR3 is made up of 17 amino acids. CDR1 is DFQATT, CDR2 SNEGSKA, per germline (reference sequence). Trimming took 0 bases from V and 2 from J; bases not matched to a gene: 10. CDR3 coding DNA: TGCAGTGCTAGAGATCGTGCGGGACTAGTGCCCACAGATACGCAGTATTTT. Residues: CSARDRAGLVPTDTQYF.

The V and J genes are TRBV5-1 and TRBJ1-2, with TRBD1 as a possible D gene (6 bases). There are 12 residues in the CDR3. Germline assignment: CDR1 SGHRS and CDR2 YFSETQ. V lost 1 base and J lost 9, with 10 bases in between. This CDR3 reads CASSLSGVRYTF. The CDR3 DNA reads TGCGCCAGCAGCTTGTCAGGGGTACGCTACACCTTC. Combining the CDR3 with reference TRBV5-1 and TRBJ1-2 gives the whole variable domain KAGVTQTPRYLIKTRGQQVTLSCSPISGHRSVSWYQQTPGQGLQFLFEYFSETQRNKGNFPGRFSGRQFSNSRSEMNVSTLELGDSALYLCASSLSGVRYTFGSGTRLTVV.

This clonotype has just a few counts. This chain uses TRBV5-6 with TRBJ2-1, with D unclear. The CDR3 runs to 16 residues. The germline gives CDR1 SGHDT, CDR2 YYEEEE. Trimming removed 1 base at V and 6 bases at J, with 17 bases between. CDR3 protein: CASSLRLGRIANEQFF. The CDR3, as DNA: TGTGCCAGCAGCTTGAGACTCGGAAGGATAGCCAATGAGCAGTTCTTC.